These T cell receptor beta chains were read from a single sample in a study of shared clonotypes between healthy human individuals. Using immunoSEQ multiplex PCR, the repertoire was profiled, and TCRdb retains in-frame clones only, with some absent. The sample lists some 2.1 million clones, around 95% occurring once. The sample consisted of naive CD8+ T cells from PBMCs. These receptors all stem from a man between 18 and 29 years old in good health. Some clones in this sample may be carry-over from other donors' samples. Each CDR3 is given with its conserved first and last residue.

V,J,CDR3
TRBV23-1,TRBJ1-4,CASSARVRSTNEKLFF
TRBV19,TRBJ1-1,CASSSSGMNTEAFF
TRBV19,TRBJ1-4,CASSIIPDSSNEKLFF
TRBV19,TRBJ2-3,CASSMRQGTDTQYF
TRBV19,TRBJ1-4,CASRTQFATNEKLFF
TRBV7-6,TRBJ1-4,CASTFQGQGYEKLFF
TRBV6-6,TRBJ2-1,CASSYLGTSGSNEQFF
TRBV5-4,TRBJ2-1,CASSPGYNEQFF
TRBV4-3,TRBJ2-3,CASSPQDLRRDTQYF
TRBV10-3,TRBJ2-1,CAISESGGGYNEQFF
TRBV28,TRBJ1-4,CASSRGWGNEKLFF
TRBV27,TRBJ1-2,CASSYGPIYGYTF
TRBV7-9,TRBJ1-3,CASSQERGGSGNTIYF
TRBV7-8,TRBJ2-2,CASSPPGAGELFF
TRBV6-5,TRBJ1-2,CASRRQGDVYGYTF
TRBV19,TRBJ1-2,CASSIASTLNYGYTF
TRBV27,TRBJ2-7,CASRGGGSSYEQYF
TRBV7-2,TRBJ2-1,CASSPFRATDNEQFF
TRBV6-4,TRBJ2-3,CASREPGGFTDTQYF
TRBV27,TRBJ1-2,CASHNWGGSGYTF
TRBV27,TRBJ1-5,CASSREMNSNQPQHF
TRBV2,TRBJ2-7,CASKTRPGYEQYF
TRBV7-9,TRBJ2-5,CASTTGWETQYF
TRBV28,TRBJ2-7,CASSYGTGSYEQYF
TRBV7-9,TRBJ1-5,CASSYGGQGLVYSNQPQHF
TRBV28,TRBJ2-7,CASSFPRQGPYEQYF
TRBV28,TRBJ2-7,CASSLGGGEQYF